This T cell receptor (beta chain) was identified during a study of T cells after yellow fever vaccination. CDR3 length: 16 amino acids. The trim removed 2 bases at V and 5 bases at J, leaving 10 bases unmatched. Making TCR cDNA involved 5'RACE template switching, which added UMIs and a universal primer site. TCRdb re-derived calls from the 5' RACE reads in MiXCR, one entry per CDR3 protein. This table has hundreds of thousands of distinct CDR3 sequences, around 4.9% appearing once. This clonotype was counted many times. Antigen: not known. Study-level findings and limits: A weaker secondary response peaked on day 5, the primary on day 15. Subsequent booster samples again held most clones from primary vaccination (nearly 98% CD4, roughly 91% CD8).

This chain joins TRBV23-1 and TRBJ2-5; TRBD1 aligns across 8 bases. TRBV23-1 falls under the ORF class, with uncertain function. The sequence derives from a young man who received the YFV17D yellow fever vaccine. This specimen was CD4+ T cells sorted from PBMCs, taken on the day of the yellow fever booster vaccination. CDR3 sequence: CASSQPPDRGVETQYF. In DNA, the CDR3 is TGCGCCAGCAGTCAACCTCCAGACAGGGGAGTGGAGACCCAGTACTTC.